What follows is one T cell receptor beta chain and its context. As yet, its antigen is unknown. The junction does not match germline at one end; this may be a read error. This CDR3 is built from 14 residues. Germline-derived CDR1 and CDR2 are SGHAT and FQNNGV. The library came from three nested PCR rounds adapted from ARM-PCR protocols. TCRdb reprocessed the multiplex PCR reads with MiXCR, giving one entry per CDR3 protein. The sample contains around 120,000 distinct CDR3 sequences, 66% of which appear only once. No cell sorting was done before RNA was extracted from the tissue. Donors were chemotherapy-naive, newly diagnosed lung cancer surgical patients in China, August–late 2014. The source of the sample is a study of tumor and adjacent non-tumor tissue in lung cancer. Study summary: Patients comprised about a dozen adenocarcinoma, a couple of squamous cell carcinoma and 1 small cell lung cancer.

Findings of the study overall: Higher tumor TCR diversity was associated with shorter survival. Tumor tissue had significantly higher TCR diversity than normal lung.

The TCR originated in a man aged 25-40 years with non-small cell lung cancer. The sequenced material came from lung tumor tissue. V and J are TRBV11-2 and TRBJ2-2; tentative D call: TRBD1 (6 bases). The CDR3 sequence: CTSSLTGGAGELFF. CDR3 DNA: TGTACCAGCAGCTTGACAGGAGGCGCCGGGGAGCTGTTTTTT. The whole variable domain, filled in from reference TRBV11-2 and TRBJ2-2, reads EAGVAQSPRYKIIEKRQSVAFWCNPISGHATLYWYQQILGQGPKLLIQFQNNGVVDDSQLPKDRFSAERLKGVDSTLKIQPAKLEDSAVYLCTSSLTGGAGELFFGEGSRLTVL.